Below, one T cell receptor beta chain is given with its context. The data belong to a study of cytomegalovirus exposure and HLA in healthy donors. Trimming at V came to 2 bases and at J to 4 bases, leaving 4 bases not matched to a gene. The CDR3 spans 15 residues. CDR1 is MRHNA and CDR2 is SNTAGT in the germline V gene. PCR employed 60 Vbeta and 13 Jbeta primers. Clones were sequenced by immunoSEQ multiplex PCR, and TCRdb holds only the in-frame ones, with some missing. The sample carries some 85,000 clones, roughly 70% recorded once. Whereas donors were nominally healthy upon sampling, unrecorded immune exposures were probable.

Sequencing input: PBMCs. The source of this sequence is a man between 35 and 55 years old in good health and CMV-seronegative. The chain couples TRBV6-4 to TRBJ2-3; 9 bases fit TRBD2. In DNA form, the CDR3 reads TGTGCCAGCAGTGACCGCGGGGGGGCTCCAGATACGCAGTATTTT. Residues: CASSDRGGAPDTQYF.